A single sample gave rise to the 22 T cell receptor beta chains below, sequenced in a study of vaccination effects on CD4 cells after COVID-19. Clones were sequenced by immunoSEQ multiplex PCR, and TCRdb holds only the in-frame ones, with some missing. Found here are roughly 30,000 clones, around 73% of them singletons; the top ten hold around 30%. These TCRs are of unknown antigen specificity. Before any sequencing was done, the ViraFEST assay used viral peptide pools to expand antigen-specific CD4+ T cells. Having been cultured for about ten days, the cells underwent CD4+ T cell isolation. People in the vaccine group had not been infected with SARS-CoV-2 before, and their nucleocapsid antibodies were negative. Sequenced here: CD4+ T cells from PBMCs cultured with HCoV-OC43 spike peptides, sampled before COVID-19 vaccination. The sample's subset: HCoV-OC43 spike overlapping peptide pool stimulation. These TCRs come from a human donor who received a COVID-19 vaccine.

V gene TRBV6-2 or TRBV6-3 combines with J gene TRBJ1-3; D unclear. Germline values: CDR1 MNHEY, CDR2 SVGEGT. The CDR3 has 15 residues. Deletions cut 6 bases from V and 0 bases from J, with 12 bases between. DNA for the CDR3: TGTGCCAGCAGCTCTCGTCAAAGCTCTGGAAACACCATATATTTT. Translated: CASSSRQSSGNTIYF.

This clone has more than one count but fewer than ten. The genes are TRBV9 and TRBJ2-5, with a tentative D call TRBD2 (6 bases). Germline CDR1 SGDLS, CDR2 YYNGEE. Trimming left V 2 bases short and J 2 bases short, with 13 bases between. The CDR3 is 15 residues long. In DNA, the CDR3 is TGTGCCAGCAGCGTCGGGACTTTGCCTCAAGAGACCCAGTACTTC. Translation: CASSVGTLPQETQYF.

The V and J genes are TRBV10-3 and TRBJ1-5; 8 nucleotides line up with TRBD1. V was clipped by 8 bases and J by 5 bases; unmatched bases: 8. Germline assignment: CDR1 ENHRY and CDR2 SYGVKD. This CDR3 is built from 14 residues. CDR3 DNA: TGTGCCATCGGGGCAGGGGGCGTTGATCAGCCCCAGCATTTT. Its protein product is CAIGAGGVDQPQHF.

This chain connects TRBV7-2 to TRBJ2-3; D is perhaps TRBD1 (5 bases). Germline CDR1 reads SGHTA; CDR2 reads FQGNSA. V gave up 5 bases and J gave up 3 bases, with 9 bases separating them. This CDR3 spans 13 amino acids. CDR3 sequence reads: CASSQGSTDTQYF. The CDR3 nucleotides are TGTGCCAGCAGCCAGGGAAGTACAGATACGCAGTATTTT.

This chain links TRBV6-6 with TRBJ1-1, with 8 bases fitting TRBD1. This CDR3 is built from 14 residues. The germline V gene has CDR1 MNHNY and CDR2 SVGAGI (reference sequence). The junction had 7 bases not matched to a gene; V was cut back by 7 bases and J by 3 bases. CDR3 in DNA: TGTGCCAGCATCCCGGGACAGGCTTACACTGAAGCTTTCTTT. Protein product: CASIPGQAYTEAFF.

V is TRBV28 and J is TRBJ1-1, with D possibly matching TRBD1 (5 bases). V lost 7 bases, J lost 5 bases, and 26 bases lay in between. The germline V gene encodes CDR1 MDHEN and CDR2 SYDVKM. The CDR3 extends over 17 amino acids. The CDR3 nucleotides are TGTGCCAGCATTATATTCTGGGGCGGGGGACGAGGAACTGAAGCTTTCTTT. Protein sequence: CASIIFWGGGRGTEAFF.

This clone was seen only a few times. The rearrangement uses TRBV6-2 or TRBV6-3 and TRBJ1-2; maybe TRBD1 (6 bases). Germline CDR1 and CDR2: MNHEY and SVGEGT. V was cut by 2 bases and J by 0 bases, with 13 bases left in between. The CDR3 covers 16 residues. For the CDR3, the DNA is TGTGCCAGCAGTTACCGATCGGGACAAACTAACTATGGCTACACCTTC. Translating gives CASSYRSGQTNYGYTF.

This clone appeared a few times. The chain uses TRBV28 and TRBJ2-7; unclear D gene. Germline V gene lookup returns CDR1 MDHEN and CDR2 SYDVKM. The CDR3 runs to 14 residues. Trimming cost V 6 bases and J 2 bases, with 14 bases left between them. The CDR3: CASSPAGRTYEQYF. The CDR3 DNA reads as TGTGCCAGCAGCCCAGCAGGACGAACCTACGAGCAGTACTTC.

J is TRBJ2-1 and V is TRBV20-1, with 11 bases matching TRBD2. Germline V lookup: CDR1 DFQATT, CDR2 SNEGSKA (reference sequence). The CDR3 sequence is 14 residues long. The junction had 6 bases not matched to a gene; V was cut back by 3 bases and J by 8 bases. The CDR3 is CSASSSGRFYEQFF. CDR3 DNA sequence: TGCAGTGCTAGTTCTAGCGGGAGGTTCTATGAGCAGTTCTTC.

This sequence joins TRBV5-3 and TRBJ2-3; no clear D. TRBV5-3 falls under the ORF class, with uncertain function. The CDR3 has 12 residues. The V gene lost 0 bases and the J gene lost 13 bases, with 12 bases spanning the gap. The CDR3 sequence is CARSLEGSVEYF. DNA for the CDR3: TGTGCCAGAAGCTTGGAGGGCTCTGTGGAGTATTTT.

A few counts support this clone. The same CDR3 also results from other DNA sequences found in this sample. This chain joins TRBV3-1 (or the pseudogene TRBV3-2) and TRBJ1-3; 9 bases are a match to TRBD1. Germline values: CDR1 LGHDT, CDR2 YNNKEL (reference sequence). This CDR3 contains 15 residues. The V and J ends lost 3 bases and 4 bases, in that order; junction bases with no gene match: 4. The CDR3 DNA sequence: TGTGCCAGCAGCCAGACAGGGGGACCCGGAAACACCATATATTTT. Its protein is CASSQTGGPGNTIYF.

This CDR3 is CASSLMGREQFF. The DNA for the CDR3 is TGTGCCAGCAGTTTAATGGGGCGGGAGCAGTTCTTC. The chain has TRBV28 and TRBJ2-1; TRBD1 is a possible D gene (5 bases). Trimming removed 2 bases from V and 10 bases from J, with 9 bases in between. This CDR3 spans 12 amino acids. Per germline, CDR1 MDHEN and CDR2 SYDVKM.

The genes are TRBV4-3 and TRBJ1-4; D is unclear. V gave up 5 bases and J gave up 8 bases, with 21 bases separating them. CDR3 size: 16 residues. Germline CDR1 LGHNA, CDR2 YSLEER. The CDR3 sequence: CASSYYSVREGEKLFF. The CDR3, as DNA: TGCGCCAGCAGCTATTACTCAGTCCGGGAAGGGGAAAAACTGTTTTTT.

This rearrangement joins TRBV6-5 to TRBJ1-2, with D possibly TRBD1 on 5 matching bases. Trimming stripped 5 bases from V and 8 bases from J, with 18 bases between. The CDR3 contains 14 residues. Germline-derived CDR1 and CDR2 are MNHEY and SVGAGI. The CDR3 nucleotides are TGTGCCAGCAGTCGTATGGGCAGGGAGCGGGGCTACACCTTC. Its translation: CASSRMGRERGYTF.

The CDR3 spells CASTLGPGGQPQHF. The CDR3, as DNA: TGTGCCAGCACCTTAGGGCCAGGCGGCCAGCCCCAGCATTTT. V is TRBV28 and J is TRBJ1-5; no firm D call. CDR3 size: 14 residues. Germline V gene sequence: CDR1 MDHEN, CDR2 SYDVKM. The V gene lost 7 bases and the J gene lost 7 bases, with 17 bases spanning the gap.

A few counts support this clone. V usage is TRBV4-2 and J usage is TRBJ2-1; 11 bases line up with TRBD2. The CDR3 consists of 16 residues. Looked up from germline, CDR1 is LGHNA and CDR2 is YNFKEQ. With 4 bases clipped from V and 0 bases from J, the junction kept 2 bases outside the gene matches. The CDR3 reads CASSPTSGSSYNEQFF. In nucleotides, the CDR3 is TGTGCCAGCAGCCCCACTAGCGGGAGCTCCTACAATGAGCAGTTCTTC.

The chain is built from TRBV27 and TRBJ1-4, with unresolved D. This CDR3 spans 15 amino acids. Trimming left V 6 bases short and J 7 bases short, with 18 bases between. The germline V gene has CDR1 MNHEY and CDR2 SMNVEV (reference sequence). CDR3 region: CASRQTASPFEKLFF. Written as DNA, the CDR3 is TGTGCCAGCAGACAGACCGCTTCACCCTTTGAAAAACTGTTTTTT.

This clone has only one observation. This chain connects TRBV5-1 to TRBJ2-6; no clear D. Trimming cost V 0 bases and J 3 bases, with 4 bases left between them. Per germline, CDR1 SGHRS and CDR2 YFSETQ. The CDR3 spans 14 residues. CDR3 DNA sequence: TGCGCCAGCAGCTTGGGGGGTGGGGCCAACGTCCTGACTTTC. Translated: CASSLGGGANVLTF. The full variable domain, with the rest looked up from reference TRBV5-1 and TRBJ2-6, is KAGVTQTPRYLIKTRGQQVTLSCSPISGHRSVSWYQQTPGQGLQFLFEYFSETQRNKGNFPGRFSGRQFSNSRSEMNVSTLELGDSALYLCASSLGGGANVLTFGAGSRLTVL.

The chain recombines TRBV6-5 with TRBJ2-5; 10 bases line up with TRBD1. Looked up from germline, CDR1 is MNHEY and CDR2 is SVGAGI. V was clipped by 6 bases and J by 5 bases; unmatched bases: 9. The CDR3 runs 15 residues. The CDR3 sequence: CASRIRDRGEETQYF. The DNA for the CDR3 is TGTGCCAGCAGGATTCGGGACAGGGGTGAGGAGACCCAGTACTTC.

The V gene is TRBV5-1, the J gene TRBJ2-2, with D maybe TRBD1 (6 bases). There are 16 residues in the CDR3. Germline assignment: CDR1 SGHRS and CDR2 YFSETQ. Trimming took 0 bases from V and 9 from J, leaving 18 bases between them. CDR3 loop: CASSLGTRTGTRELFF. CDR3 in DNA: TGCGCCAGCAGCTTGGGCACTCGAACAGGGACCAGGGAGCTGTTTTTT.

The chain joins TRBV19 to TRBJ1-5, with D possibly matching TRBD1 (6 bases). The CDR3 consists of 15 residues. The V gene's germline CDR1 is LNHDA and CDR2 SQIVND (reference sequence). Trimming removed 4 bases from V and 0 bases from J, with 10 bases in between. The CDR3 loop reads CASSTGGSSNQPQHF. CDR3 sequence (DNA): TGTGCCAGTAGTACCGGGGGCTCTAGCAATCAGCCCCAGCATTTT.

In this sample, this clone turned up a few times. The gene calls are TRBV3-1 (or the pseudogene TRBV3-2) and TRBJ2-7; 8 bases align to TRBD2. V was pared by 2 bases and J by 5 bases, with 5 bases of the junction left unmatched. This CDR3 is 14 amino acids long. CDR1 is LGHDT, CDR2 YNNKEL, per germline (reference sequence). The CDR3 loop reads CASSQRAGVHEQYF. DNA for the CDR3: TGTGCCAGCAGCCAAAGAGCGGGAGTCCACGAGCAGTACTTC.